The rows below give T cell receptor beta chains drawn from one sample of a study of blood T cell repertoires in COVID-19. The data were produced by immunoSEQ multiplex PCR, yet TCRdb's version contains in-frame clones alone and is incomplete. The data contain 95,000 to 100,000 clones, roughly 89% of them singletons. The sequencing input was peripheral blood. All receptors derive from a human donor with COVID-19, enrolled during active disease. The donor label of this sample is uncertain. Both conserved end residues are part of each CDR3. Each record gives: D gene, clone size, J gene, V gene, CDR3 DNA, CDR3 protein. The D gene is left open where the match is weak. Size values are once, few and many counts, or a class for expanded clones, and some rows have none.

D gene: TRBD1; clone size: NA; J gene: TRBJ2-3; V gene: TRBV5-4; CDR3 DNA: TGTGCCAGCAGCAGGGACAGGGCTAGCACAGATACGCAGTATTTT; CDR3 protein: CASSRDRASTDTQYF
D gene: NA; clone size: NA; J gene: TRBJ1-6; V gene: TRBV7-9; CDR3 DNA: TGTGCCAGCAGCCGGACAGATAATTCACCCCTCCACTTT; CDR3 protein: CASSRTDNSPLHF
D gene: NA; clone size: few; J gene: TRBJ2-1; V gene: TRBV5-6; CDR3 DNA: TGTGCCAGCAGCTTGGTGGTGTCAGGGGGGCACAATGAGCAGTTCTTC; CDR3 protein: CASSLVVSGGHNEQFF
D gene: TRBD1; clone size: NA; J gene: TRBJ1-2; V gene: TRBV5-1; CDR3 DNA: TGCGCCAGCAGCTTGGCCACAGGGGGCGGAGGCTACACCTTC; CDR3 protein: CASSLATGGGGYTF
D gene: NA; clone size: NA; J gene: TRBJ1-1; V gene: TRBV19; CDR3 DNA: TGTGCCAGTAGTCAAACGGCAGTGGGCGCTGAAGCTTTCTTT; CDR3 protein: CASSQTAVGAEAFF
D gene: TRBD2; clone size: once; J gene: TRBJ2-2; V gene: TRBV18; CDR3 DNA: TGTGCCAGCGGACCAGCGGGAGCCACCGGGGAGCTGTTTTTT; CDR3 protein: CASGPAGATGELFF
D gene: NA; clone size: few; J gene: TRBJ1-3; V gene: TRBV19; CDR3 DNA: TGTGCCAGTAGTCCCTACTCTGGAAACACCATATATTTT; CDR3 protein: CASSPYSGNTIYF
D gene: NA; clone size: NA; J gene: TRBJ1-3; V gene: TRBV5-1; CDR3 DNA: TGCGCCAGCAGCTTGGGTGGCATCTCTGGAAACACCATATATTTT; CDR3 protein: CASSLGGISGNTIYF
D gene: TRBD1; clone size: NA; J gene: TRBJ1-6; V gene: TRBV9; CDR3 DNA: TGTGCCAGCAGCGTCCGGGACAGGGGTGATTCACCCCTCCACTTT; CDR3 protein: CASSVRDRGDSPLHF
D gene: NA; clone size: NA; J gene: TRBJ1-6; V gene: TRBV21-1; CDR3 DNA: TGTGCCAGCAGCAAGGACCGTCGGGACAGTAATTATTCACCCCTCCACTTT; CDR3 protein: CASSKDRRDSNYSPLHF
D gene: NA; clone size: NA; J gene: TRBJ1-5; V gene: TRBV12-3/TRBV12-4; CDR3 DNA: TGTGCCAGCAGTTTACAAGAGAATCAGCCCCAGCATTTT; CDR3 protein: CASSLQENQPQHF
D gene: NA; clone size: NA; J gene: TRBJ1-1; V gene: TRBV7-9; CDR3 DNA: TGTGCCAGCAGCTTATCTCAGTTGAACACTGAAGCTTTCTTT; CDR3 protein: CASSLSQLNTEAFF
D gene: TRBD1; clone size: NA; J gene: TRBJ1-2; V gene: TRBV30; CDR3 DNA: TGTGCCTGGACCCCCCGGACAGGGAACTATGGCTACACCTTC; CDR3 protein: CAWTPRTGNYGYTF
D gene: NA; clone size: NA; J gene: TRBJ1-2; V gene: TRBV9; CDR3 DNA: TGTGCCAGCAGCGTAGATCTCGGGACTCCCTGGGATGGCTACACCTTC; CDR3 protein: CASSVDLGTPWDGYTF
D gene: NA; clone size: once; J gene: TRBJ2-3; V gene: TRBV30; CDR3 DNA: TGTGCCTGGACATCGGGGAGAGATACGCAGTATTTT; CDR3 protein: CAWTSGRDTQYF
D gene: TRBD1; clone size: NA; J gene: TRBJ2-1; V gene: TRBV5-4; CDR3 DNA: TGTGCCAGCAGCTTCCCGGGACAGGGGGAATCGGGTGAGCAGTTCTTC; CDR3 protein: CASSFPGQGESGEQFF
D gene: TRBD1; clone size: NA; J gene: TRBJ2-7; V gene: TRBV27; CDR3 DNA: TGTGCCAGCAGGGTACAGGGGATGAACGAGCAGTACTTC; CDR3 protein: CASRVQGMNEQYF
D gene: TRBD1; clone size: NA; J gene: TRBJ1-1; V gene: TRBV11-3; CDR3 DNA: TGTGCCAGCAGCCCGGAGGGCGGACAGGTAGAAGCTTTCTTT; CDR3 protein: CASSPEGGQVEAFF
D gene: NA; clone size: NA; J gene: TRBJ1-2; V gene: TRBV25-1; CDR3 DNA: TGTGCCAGCAGTGAATTCGGCGGGGACTATGGCTACACCTTC; CDR3 protein: CASSEFGGDYGYTF
D gene: TRBD1; clone size: NA; J gene: TRBJ1-2; V gene: TRBV7-3; CDR3 DNA: TGTGCCAGCAGCCTGGGCACAGGGGACTATGGCTACACCTTC; CDR3 protein: CASSLGTGDYGYTF
D gene: TRBD1; clone size: medium-sized; J gene: TRBJ1-5; V gene: TRBV4-2; CDR3 DNA: TGTGCCAGCAGAACACAGGGGAATAGCAATCAGCCCCAGCATTTT; CDR3 protein: CASRTQGNSNQPQHF
D gene: NA; clone size: NA; J gene: TRBJ1-5; V gene: TRBV6-2/TRBV6-3; CDR3 DNA: TGTGCCAGCAGTCCCGATAACAGGCAGCCCCAGCATTTT; CDR3 protein: CASSPDNRQPQHF
D gene: TRBD1; clone size: once; J gene: TRBJ1-2; V gene: TRBV6-5; CDR3 DNA: TGTGCCAGCAGTAACAGGGGAGCCCATGGCTACACCTTC; CDR3 protein: CASSNRGAHGYTF
D gene: TRBD1; clone size: NA; J gene: TRBJ1-2; V gene: TRBV11-1; CDR3 DNA: TGTGCCAGCAGCTTAGGAGTCGGCAGGGGGCCCGGCTACACCTTC; CDR3 protein: CASSLGVGRGPGYTF
D gene: NA; clone size: NA; J gene: TRBJ1-2; V gene: TRBV12-3/TRBV12-4; CDR3 DNA: TGTGCCAGCAGTCCGGGGGTCCTAGGGGGCTACACCTTC; CDR3 protein: CASSPGVLGGYTF
D gene: TRBD1; clone size: once; J gene: TRBJ1-1; V gene: TRBV10-3; CDR3 DNA: TGTGCCACTGGGGCCGGGACAGGGATTATGAACACTGAAGCTTTCTTT; CDR3 protein: CATGAGTGIMNTEAFF
D gene: TRBD2; clone size: NA; J gene: TRBJ2-5; V gene: TRBV11-2; CDR3 DNA: TGTGCCAGCAGCTTAGCTCGGACTAGCGTCTCGTTAGGAGAGACCCAGTACTTC; CDR3 protein: CASSLARTSVSLGETQYF
D gene: TRBD2; clone size: NA; J gene: TRBJ2-1; V gene: TRBV11-2; CDR3 DNA: TGTGCCAGCAGCTTAGCAGCGACTAGCGGGTTATATGAGCAGTTCTTC; CDR3 protein: CASSLAATSGLYEQFF
D gene: TRBD1; clone size: NA; J gene: TRBJ2-7; V gene: TRBV3-1/TRBV3-2; CDR3 DNA: TGTGCCAGCAGCCAAGTGTCGACAGGGACCTACGAGCAGTACTTC; CDR3 protein: CASSQVSTGTYEQYF
D gene: NA; clone size: NA; J gene: TRBJ1-6; V gene: TRBV27; CDR3 DNA: TGTGCCAGCACCACCGGAGGGGTAGGTAATTCACCCCTCCACTTT; CDR3 protein: CASTTGGVGNSPLHF
D gene: TRBD1; clone size: NA; J gene: TRBJ1-3; V gene: TRBV25-1; CDR3 DNA: TGTGCCAGCAGTGAACGGACAGGGTCTATAACCATATATTTT; CDR3 protein: CASSERTGSITIYF
D gene: NA; clone size: NA; J gene: TRBJ1-4; V gene: TRBV18; CDR3 DNA: TGTGCCAGCTCACCCGACCGGGACACAGATGAAAAACTGTTTTTT; CDR3 protein: CASSPDRDTDEKLFF
D gene: NA; clone size: NA; J gene: TRBJ2-7; V gene: TRBV6-5; CDR3 DNA: TGTGCCAGCAGTTACGACCCCGGGACATCCTACGAGCAGTACTTC; CDR3 protein: CASSYDPGTSYEQYF
D gene: TRBD2; clone size: NA; J gene: TRBJ2-1; V gene: TRBV27; CDR3 DNA: TGTGCCAGCAGAATTAGCGGGGGGGCCGGGAATGAGCAGTTCTTC; CDR3 protein: CASRISGGAGNEQFF
D gene: NA; clone size: NA; J gene: TRBJ1-6; V gene: TRBV15; CDR3 DNA: TGTGCCACCAGCGGATCCCCTAACAGGGACTCACCCCTCCACTTT; CDR3 protein: CATSGSPNRDSPLHF
D gene: TRBD1; clone size: NA; J gene: TRBJ2-7; V gene: TRBV2; CDR3 DNA: TGTGCCAGCATTCCGGGACAGGTCTCCTACGAGCAGTACTTC; CDR3 protein: CASIPGQVSYEQYF
D gene: TRBD1; clone size: NA; J gene: TRBJ1-5; V gene: TRBV7-9; CDR3 DNA: TGTGCCAGCAGCCCCAGCAGACAGGGCGCTAGCAATCAGCCCCAGCATTTT; CDR3 protein: CASSPSRQGASNQPQHF
D gene: NA; clone size: once; J gene: TRBJ1-1; V gene: TRBV19; CDR3 DNA: TGTGCCAGTAGTTTTGGCAGTATGAACACTGAAGCTTTCTTT; CDR3 protein: CASSFGSMNTEAFF
D gene: NA; clone size: NA; J gene: TRBJ2-5; V gene: TRBV5-1; CDR3 DNA: TGCGCCAGCAGCTTGGACCCTGCAGGGACCCAGTACTTC; CDR3 protein: CASSLDPAGTQYF
D gene: TRBD1; clone size: NA; J gene: TRBJ2-7; V gene: TRBV4-1; CDR3 DNA: TGCGCCAGCAGCCCCCACCCCCGGCAGGGGGCCTACGAGCAGTACTTC; CDR3 protein: CASSPHPRQGAYEQYF
D gene: NA; clone size: NA; J gene: TRBJ1-4; V gene: TRBV5-1; CDR3 DNA: TGCGCCAGCAGCCGGGGAGTCCAGGATTCGGAAAAACTGTTTTTT; CDR3 protein: CASSRGVQDSEKLFF
D gene: TRBD2; clone size: NA; J gene: TRBJ2-7; V gene: TRBV18; CDR3 DNA: TGTGCCAGCTCACCCCCTAGCGGGGGCCCCGAGCAGTACTTC; CDR3 protein: CASSPPSGGPEQYF
D gene: TRBD1; clone size: NA; J gene: TRBJ2-7; V gene: TRBV7-2; CDR3 DNA: TGTGCCAGCAGCTTTCAGGGGGATTCCTACGAGCAGTACTTC; CDR3 protein: CASSFQGDSYEQYF
D gene: NA; clone size: NA; J gene: TRBJ2-7; V gene: TRBV5-4; CDR3 DNA: TGTGCCAGCAGCTTCCAGGGCTCCTACGAGCAGTACTTC; CDR3 protein: CASSFQGSYEQYF
D gene: NA; clone size: NA; J gene: TRBJ2-2; V gene: TRBV19; CDR3 DNA: TGTGCCAGTAGTATGGTTGGGGACTCCACCGGGGAGCTGTTTTTT; CDR3 protein: CASSMVGDSTGELFF
D gene: NA; clone size: NA; J gene: TRBJ1-3; V gene: TRBV29-1; CDR3 DNA: TGCAGCGTTTTCGTCTCTGGAAACACCATATATTTT; CDR3 protein: CSVFVSGNTIYF
D gene: NA; clone size: NA; J gene: TRBJ1-1; V gene: TRBV21-1; CDR3 DNA: TGTGCCAGCAGCAAAGATCAAGCCGGCAGGGGGCGGACTGAAGCTTTCTTT; CDR3 protein: CASSKDQAGRGRTEAFF